These 21 T cell receptor beta chains were all obtained from the same sample, sequenced in a study of resident and recirculating memory T cells in vitiligo. The method was immunoSEQ multiplex PCR; TCRdb's version includes in-frame clones alone and lacks a portion of them. The sample holds 72,000 or so clones; about 91% are singletons and the top ten take 4% to 5.5%. Sequencing was performed on blood. These receptors were taken from a male donor with vitiligo.

The chain carries TRBV4-3 and TRBJ1-1; tentative D call: TRBD1 (5 bases). This CDR3 has 13 amino acids. Germline V CDR1 and CDR2: LGHNA, YSLEER. Trimming shortened V by 4 bases and J by 7 bases, and 13 bases separated the two germline ends. The CDR3 DNA is TGCGCCAGCAGCCCAGGGATGTGGGGTGAAGCTTTCTTT. This encodes CASSPGMWGEAFF.

This chain uses TRBV27 with TRBJ2-1; a weak D match, TRBD1 (5 bases). The CDR3 runs to 11 residues. Per the germline V gene, CDR1 is MNHEY and CDR2 is SMNVEV (reference sequence). Trimming pared 5 bases from V and 10 bases from J, leaving 9 bases between. Written as DNA, the CDR3 is TGTGCCAGCAGTCTGGGGCCCGAGCAGTTCTTC. It yields the protein CASSLGPEQFF.

This sequence joins TRBV28 and TRBJ2-7, with unresolved D. Germline-derived CDR1 and CDR2 are MDHEN and SYDVKM. With 4 bases removed from V and 5 bases from J, the gap between germline ends came to 3 bases. This CDR3 contains 10 residues. CDR3: CASSYNEQYF. The CDR3 nucleotides read TGTGCCAGCAGTTACAACGAGCAGTACTTC.

The CDR3 reads CASSLLAGGRTDTQYF. The CDR3 bases are TGTGCCAGCAGTTTATTAGCGGGAGGTAGGACAGATACGCAGTATTTT. The V and J genes are TRBV27 and TRBJ2-3; 10 nucleotides line up with TRBD2. The CDR3 spans 16 residues. Germline V gene sequence: CDR1 MNHEY, CDR2 SMNVEV (reference sequence). The junction had 4 bases not matched to a gene; V was cut back by 1 base and J by 3 bases.

This clone was observed a handful of times. V usage is TRBV28 and J usage is TRBJ2-7; 7 bases are a match to TRBD2. The germline V gene has CDR1 MDHEN and CDR2 SYDVKM. V was pared by 4 bases and J by 1 base, with 13 bases of the junction left unmatched. This CDR3 has 17 amino acids. This CDR3 reads CASSWEGTVPISYEQYF. In nucleotides, the CDR3 is TGTGCCAGCAGTTGGGAGGGGACGGTGCCCATATCCTACGAGCAGTACTTC. Together with reference TRBV28 and TRBJ2-7, the CDR3 gives the full variable domain: DVKVTQSSRYLVKRTGEKVFLECVQDMDHENMFWYRQDPGLGLRLIYFSYDVKMKEKGDIPEGYSVSREKKERFSLILESASTNQTSMYLCASSWEGTVPISYEQYFGPGTRLTVT.

This clone appeared a single time. The CDR3 DNA reads as TGTGCCGCCTGGGGGGACGGCGACTACGAGCAGTACTTC. Protein product: CAAWGDGDYEQYF. The chain carries TRBV10-3 and TRBJ2-7, with D tentatively TRBD2 (6 bases). This CDR3 region has 13 residues. The germline gives CDR1 ENHRY, CDR2 SYGVKD. The V end lost 11 bases, the J end lost 3 bases, and 17 bases lay between the germline ends.

The V call is TRBV18, the J call TRBJ2-3; TRBD2 matches 9 bases. Germline V lookup: CDR1 KGHSH, CDR2 LQKENI. There are 16 residues in the CDR3. V lost 2 bases and J lost 8; bases outside the gene matches: 11. CDR3 region: CASSPSLSGSGGTQYF. For the CDR3, the DNA is TGTGCCAGCTCACCATCCCTTAGCGGGAGCGGGGGTACGCAGTATTTT.

The genes are TRBV7-3 and TRBJ2-1, with TRBD1 matching 8 bases. CDR1 SGHTA and CDR2 FQGTGA come from the germline V gene. V shed 5 bases, J shed 11 bases, and the junction held 14 bases outside the gene matches. The CDR3 consists of 15 residues. This chain's CDR3 is CASSPSPGTGTKQFF. DNA for the CDR3: TGTGCCAGCAGCCCCAGTCCCGGGACAGGTACGAAGCAGTTCTTC. Full variable domain (missing parts from reference TRBV7-3 and TRBJ2-1): GAGVSQTPSNKVTEKGKYVELRCDPISGHTALYWYRQSLGQGPEFLIYFQGTGAADDSGLPNDRFFAVRPEGSVSTLKIQRTERGDSAVYLCASSPSPGTGTKQFFGPGTRLTVL.

V gene TRBV5-1 combines with J gene TRBJ2-7; 8 bases agree with TRBD2. CDR3 length equals 15 residues. The ends lost 0 bases at V and 3 bases at J; junction bases unmatched: 5. Germline-derived CDR1 and CDR2 are SGHRS and YFSETQ. The CDR3 is CASSLGPGGLYEQYF. The CDR3 DNA sequence: TGCGCCAGCAGCTTGGGTCCGGGAGGGCTCTACGAGCAGTACTTC.

The rearrangement links TRBV19 to TRBJ1-1; TRBD1 matches 9 bases. Trimming removed 3 bases from V and 11 bases from J; junction bases left unmatched: 13. The CDR3 sequence is 15 residues long. In germline, CDR1 is LNHDA, CDR2 SQIVND (reference sequence). The CDR3: CASSIGQGLSSQAFF. CDR3 nucleotide sequence: TGTGCCAGTAGTATTGGACAGGGGCTATCATCCCAGGCTTTCTTT.

The V call is TRBV28, the J call TRBJ2-7; 9 bases match TRBD2. Germline V gene data show CDR1 as MDHEN and CDR2 as SYDVKM. The length of the CDR3 is 16 residues. V lost 6 bases, J lost 1 base, and 10 bases stayed unmatched. Here the CDR3 reads CASSRGLAPSSYEQYF. CDR3 nucleotide sequence: TGTGCCAGCAGCCGCGGACTAGCGCCGAGTTCCTACGAGCAGTACTTC.

This clone was seen a few times. CDR3 coding DNA: TGTGCCTGGGACAAATTTGGTGGGGGGGACACTGAAGCTTTCTTT. As protein: CAWDKFGGGDTEAFF. This rearrangement joins TRBV30 to TRBJ1-1, with TRBD1 as a possible D gene (5 bases). The CDR3 has 15 residues. CDR1 and CDR2 (germline): GTSNPN, SVGIG (reference sequence). V was cut by 5 bases and J by 3 bases, with 19 bases left in between. Filled out from reference TRBV30 and TRBJ1-1, the complete variable domain reads SQTIHQWPATLVQPVGSPLSLECTVEGTSNPNLYWYRQAAGRGLQLLFYSVGIGQISSEVPQNLSASRPQDRQFILSSKKLLLSDSGFYLCAWDKFGGGDTEAFFGQGTRLTVV.

The J gene is TRBJ2-7, the V gene TRBV9, with 9 positions matching TRBD2. The length of the CDR3 is 13 residues. Per germline, CDR1 SGDLS and CDR2 YYNGEE. V trimming: 4 bases; J trimming: 5 bases; junction bases outside the gene matches: 4. CDR3: CASSRGGEDEQYF. The CDR3 nucleotides read TGTGCCAGCAGCCGCGGGGGGGAGGACGAGCAGTACTTC.

This clone was observed a handful of times. V usage is TRBV7-9 and J usage is TRBJ1-1; 7 nucleotides line up with TRBD1. The germline gives CDR1 SEHNR, CDR2 FQNEAQ (reference sequence). V lost 4 bases and J lost 0; bases outside the gene matches: 2. The CDR3 runs to 14 residues. CDR3 nucleotides: TGTGCCAGCAGCTGGGGACAGTTGAACACTGAAGCTTTCTTT. This encodes CASSWGQLNTEAFF.

The CDR3 DNA reads TGTGCCAGCAGTTTGCCATACCAAGCGCGTCAGCCCCAGCATTTT. This sequence encodes CASSLPYQARQPQHF. The V and J genes are TRBV28 and TRBJ1-5, with no clear D. V lost 3 bases, J lost 6 bases, and 15 bases lay in between. In germline, CDR1 is MDHEN, CDR2 SYDVKM. This CDR3 has 15 amino acids.

The CDR3 protein is CASRRTAFSHEQYF. The CDR3 DNA reads TGTGCCAGCAGGCGGACAGCTTTCTCTCACGAGCAGTACTTC. V usage is TRBV6-6 and J usage is TRBJ2-7; D may be TRBD1 (6 bases). This CDR3 is built from 14 residues. Trimming removed 6 bases from V and 5 bases from J, with 17 bases in between. The germline V gene encodes CDR1 MNHNY and CDR2 SVGAGI (reference sequence).

This chain links TRBV4-3 with TRBJ2-2, with 9 bases matching TRBD2. The J segment lost 3 bases and the V segment lost 1 base, leaving 18 bases of the junction unmatched. Germline lookup yields CDR1 LGHNA and CDR2 YSLEER. The CDR3 is 21 residues long. The CDR3 sequence: CASSQGRALHAGGPDTGELFF. The DNA of the CDR3 is TGCGCCAGCAGCCAAGGGAGGGCTCTTCATGCGGGAGGGCCAGACACCGGGGAGCTGTTTTTT.

The gene calls are TRBV19 and TRBJ1-5; tentative D call: TRBD1 (6 bases). V lost 3 bases to trimming and J lost 4 bases, with 13 bases between them. The V gene's germline CDR1 is LNHDA and CDR2 SQIVND (reference sequence). The CDR3 sequence is 15 residues long. The CDR3: CASSMIDRHNQPQHF. CDR3 sequence (DNA): TGTGCCAGTAGTATGATTGACAGGCATAATCAGCCCCAGCATTTT.

The rearrangement uses TRBV27 and TRBJ2-1, with 10 bases aligning to TRBD2. Germline loops: CDR1 MNHEY, CDR2 SMNVEV (reference sequence). The CDR3 covers 15 residues. Trimming took 3 bases from V and 5 from J; bases not matched to a gene: 4. The CDR3 nucleotides are TGTGCCAGCAGTTTTAGCGGGAGGCTCCACAATGAGCAGTTCTTC. Translated: CASSFSGRLHNEQFF.

CDR3 amino acids: CASSESQQNTDTQYF. The CDR3 nucleotides are TGCGCCAGCAGTGAGTCACAGCAGAACACAGATACGCAGTATTTT. This sequence joins TRBV10-1 and TRBJ2-3, with D unclear. The germline CDR1 and CDR2 sequences are WNHNN and SYGVQD (reference sequence). The V gene lost 0 bases and the J gene lost 2 bases, with 9 bases spanning the gap. The length of the CDR3 is 15 residues.

This rearrangement joins TRBV4-3 to TRBJ2-1; D gene ambiguous. This CDR3 contains 14 residues. CDR1 LGHNA and CDR2 YSLEER come from the germline V gene. Trimming removed 0 bases at V and 8 bases at J, with 11 bases between. CDR3 in amino acids: CASSQDALIDEQFF. CDR3 nucleotide sequence: TGCGCCAGCAGCCAAGATGCACTAATCGATGAGCAGTTCTTC.